This T cell receptor (beta chain) comes out of a study of shared clonotypes between healthy human individuals. Study overall: Donors, aged 18 to 49, were a couple of women and three men.

The CDR3 is 16 amino acids. V gave up 6 bases and J gave up 4 bases; unmatched junction bases: 13. Germline V lookup: CDR1 KGHSH, CDR2 LQKENI. Libraries were prepared by immunoSEQ multiplex PCR; TCRdb keeps only in-frame clonotypes and omits some of them. The table has approximately 330,000 clones, around four fifths seen once. The receptor was isolated from a man aged 30 to 45 in good health. Specimen: memory CD4+ T cells sorted from blood. Subset indicated: CD45RA-negative fraction. V is TRBV18 and J is TRBJ2-3, with 7 bases identical to TRBD2. The CDR3 region has the DNA TGTGCCAGCTCTACCAGTGCGGGAGCGGGCGCAGATACGCAGTATTTT. Translation gives CASSTSAGAGADTQYF.